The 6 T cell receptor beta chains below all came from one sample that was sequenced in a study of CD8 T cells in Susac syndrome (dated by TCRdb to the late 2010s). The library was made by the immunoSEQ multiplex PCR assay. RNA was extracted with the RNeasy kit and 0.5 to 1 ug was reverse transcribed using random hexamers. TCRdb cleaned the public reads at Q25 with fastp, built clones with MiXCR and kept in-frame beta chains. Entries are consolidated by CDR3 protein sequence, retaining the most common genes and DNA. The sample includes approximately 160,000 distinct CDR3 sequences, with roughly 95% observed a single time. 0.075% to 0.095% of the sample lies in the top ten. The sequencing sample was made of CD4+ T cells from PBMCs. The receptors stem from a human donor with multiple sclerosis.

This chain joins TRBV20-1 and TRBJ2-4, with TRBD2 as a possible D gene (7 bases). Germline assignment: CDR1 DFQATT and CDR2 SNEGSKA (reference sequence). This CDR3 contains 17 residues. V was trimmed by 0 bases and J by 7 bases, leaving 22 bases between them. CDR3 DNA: TGCAGTGCTAGAGATGCCCTTCTTCTAGGGAGGGGGAACATTCAGTACTTC. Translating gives CSARDALLLGRGNIQYF.

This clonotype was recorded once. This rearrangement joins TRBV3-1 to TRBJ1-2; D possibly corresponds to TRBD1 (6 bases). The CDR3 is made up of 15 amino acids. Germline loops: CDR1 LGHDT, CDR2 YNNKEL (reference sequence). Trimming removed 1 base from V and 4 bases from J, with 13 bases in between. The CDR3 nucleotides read TGTGCCAGCAGCCAAGGACAGGTGTCAGCCTATGGCTACACCTTC. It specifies CASSQGQVSAYGYTF.

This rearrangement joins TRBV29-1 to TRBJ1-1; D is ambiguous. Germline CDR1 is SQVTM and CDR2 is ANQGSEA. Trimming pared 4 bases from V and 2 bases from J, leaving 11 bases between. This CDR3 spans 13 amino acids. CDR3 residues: CSVARGFNTEAFF. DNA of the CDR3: TGCAGCGTTGCTCGGGGTTTTAACACTGAAGCTTTCTTT. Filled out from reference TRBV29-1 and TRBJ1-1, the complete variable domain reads SAVISQKPSRDICQRGTSLTIQCQVDSQVTMMFWYRQQPGQSLTLIATANQGSEATYESGFVIDKFPISRPNLTFSTLTVSNMSPEDSSIYLCSVARGFNTEAFFGQGTRLTVV.

The CDR3 reads CASSTGTGYQPQHF. The CDR3 DNA is TGTGCCAGTAGTACGGGGACAGGCTATCAGCCCCAGCATTTT. This chain connects TRBV19 to TRBJ1-5, with TRBD1 identical over 8 bases. V shed 4 bases, J shed 5 bases, and the junction held 4 bases outside the gene matches. Germline V gene sequence: CDR1 LNHDA, CDR2 SQIVND (reference sequence). The CDR3 runs 14 residues.

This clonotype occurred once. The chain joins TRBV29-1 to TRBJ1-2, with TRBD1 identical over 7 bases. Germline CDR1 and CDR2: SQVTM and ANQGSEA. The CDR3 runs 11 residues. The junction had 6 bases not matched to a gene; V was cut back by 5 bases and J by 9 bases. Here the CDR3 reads CSVSTGRRYTF. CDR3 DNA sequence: TGCAGCGTTTCGACAGGGAGACGCTACACCTTC.

The CDR3 DNA sequence: TGTGCCAGCACCTTGACCGGGACAGCTGAAGCTTTCTTT. Translation gives CASTLTGTAEAFF. The rearrangement links TRBV28 to TRBJ1-1, with 7 bases aligning to TRBD1. Germline CDR1 reads MDHEN; CDR2 reads SYDVKM. Trimming removed 7 bases from V and 6 bases from J; junction bases left unmatched: 8. CDR3 size: 13 residues.